This is a list of T cell receptor beta chains from one sample in a study of blood T cell repertoires in COVID-19. Using immunoSEQ multiplex PCR, the repertoire was profiled, and TCRdb retains in-frame clones only, with some absent. Of 25,000 to 30,000 clones in the sample, about 92% were seen once. The sequenced sample was peripheral blood. Receptor source: a woman aged 70-85 years with COVID-19, enrolled during active disease. CDR3s include the opening cysteine and the closing phenylalanine or tryptophan. The D gene is left open where the match is weak. Size tells how often a clone was seen (once, few, many) or the class of an expanded clone, and some rows leave it out.

v_gene: TRBV5-4; len: 17; abundance: .; j_gene: TRBJ2-2; d_gene: TRBD2; CDR3aa: CASSIPGGSPQAGELFF; CDR3nt: TGTGCCAGCAGCATTCCTGGCGGGAGCCCGCAGGCCGGGGAGCTGTTTTTT
v_gene: TRBV28; len: 14; abundance: .; j_gene: TRBJ2-3; d_gene: TRBD2; CDR3aa: CASSSPGLAGAQYF; CDR3nt: TGTGCCAGCAGTTCCCCAGGACTAGCGGGCGCGCAGTATTTT
v_gene: TRBV10-3; len: 16; abundance: .; j_gene: TRBJ1-2; d_gene: .; CDR3aa: CAISDISQGETGGYTF; CDR3nt: TGTGCCATCAGTGACATCTCCCAGGGTGAAACGGGTGGCTACACCTTC
v_gene: TRBV5-1; len: 16; abundance: once; j_gene: TRBJ1-5; d_gene: .; CDR3aa: CASSLSGIGPHQPQHF; CDR3nt: TGCGCCAGCAGCTTGTCAGGGATTGGCCCTCATCAGCCCCAGCATTTT
v_gene: TRBV2; len: 13; abundance: .; j_gene: TRBJ2-2; d_gene: .; CDR3aa: CASSEQGGGELFF; CDR3nt: TGTGCCAGCAGTGAACAGGGCGGCGGGGAGCTGTTTTTT
v_gene: TRBV15; len: 13; abundance: .; j_gene: TRBJ1-1; d_gene: .; CDR3aa: CATSSDRNTEAFF; CDR3nt: TGTGCCACCAGCAGCGACAGGAACACTGAAGCTTTCTTT
v_gene: TRBV24-1; len: 15; abundance: .; j_gene: TRBJ2-7; d_gene: TRBD2; CDR3aa: CATSAGGLAAYEQYF; CDR3nt: TGTGCCACCAGTGCCGGGGGACTAGCGGCCTACGAGCAGTACTTC
v_gene: TRBV7-2; len: 14; abundance: .; j_gene: TRBJ2-7; d_gene: TRBD1; CDR3aa: CASSNQGAVYEQYF; CDR3nt: TGTGCCAGCAGCAACCAGGGGGCGGTCTACGAGCAGTACTTC
v_gene: TRBV27; len: 14; abundance: .; j_gene: TRBJ1-6; d_gene: TRBD1; CDR3aa: CASSFTGGGSPLHF; CDR3nt: TGTGCCAGCAGTTTTACAGGGGGCGGGTCACCCCTCCACTTT
v_gene: TRBV9; len: 15; abundance: .; j_gene: TRBJ2-1; d_gene: TRBD2; CDR3aa: CASSRSGRASNEQFF; CDR3nt: TGTGCCAGCAGTCGTAGCGGGAGGGCCAGTAATGAGCAGTTCTTC
v_gene: TRBV18; len: 18; abundance: once; j_gene: TRBJ2-1; d_gene: TRBD2; CDR3aa: CASSPSLGLAGGYNEQFF; CDR3nt: TGTGCCAGCTCACCTTCGTTAGGACTAGCGGGAGGATACAATGAGCAGTTCTTC
v_gene: TRBV30; len: 15; abundance: .; j_gene: TRBJ1-3; d_gene: .; CDR3aa: CAWSVVGLSGNTIYF; CDR3nt: TGTGCCTGGAGTGTAGTAGGACTCTCTGGAAACACCATATATTTT
v_gene: TRBV5-1; len: 13; abundance: .; j_gene: TRBJ1-1; d_gene: .; CDR3aa: CASSLAQGTEAFF; CDR3nt: TGCGCCAGCAGCTTGGCCCAGGGGACTGAAGCTTTCTTT
v_gene: TRBV2; len: 13; abundance: .; j_gene: TRBJ2-5; d_gene: .; CDR3aa: CASQGHPPETQYF; CDR3nt: TGTGCCAGCCAGGGACACCCGCCAGAGACCCAGTACTTC
v_gene: TRBV13; len: 14; abundance: once; j_gene: TRBJ1-1; d_gene: .; CDR3aa: CASSLPGTPTEAFF; CDR3nt: TGTGCCAGCAGCCTCCCCGGGACACCTACTGAAGCTTTCTTT
v_gene: TRBV27; len: 17; abundance: once; j_gene: TRBJ1-2; d_gene: .; CDR3aa: CASSRWGVGEFGPGYTF; CDR3nt: TGTGCCAGCTCTAGGTGGGGTGTTGGGGAGTTCGGTCCTGGCTACACCTTC
v_gene: TRBV5-4; len: 13; abundance: .; j_gene: TRBJ2-5; d_gene: .; CDR3aa: CASRSGEVNPEYF; CDR3nt: TGTGCCAGCAGGTCGGGAGAGGTGAACCCGGAGTACTTC
v_gene: TRBV24-1; len: 13; abundance: .; j_gene: TRBJ1-5; d_gene: .; CDR3aa: CATSDYTNQPQHF; CDR3nt: TGTGCCACCAGTGATTACACGAATCAGCCCCAGCATTTT
v_gene: TRBV28; len: 18; abundance: .; j_gene: TRBJ2-7; d_gene: TRBD2; CDR3aa: CASSPQGLAGGTSYEQYF; CDR3nt: TGTGCCAGCAGTCCGCAAGGTCTAGCGGGGGGGACCTCCTACGAGCAGTACTTC
v_gene: TRBV28; len: 15; abundance: .; j_gene: TRBJ1-5; d_gene: .; CDR3aa: CASQTDRYSNQPQHF; CDR3nt: TGTGCCAGCCAAACCGACAGATATAGCAATCAGCCCCAGCATTTT
v_gene: TRBV28; len: 14; abundance: .; j_gene: TRBJ2-1; d_gene: TRBD2; CDR3aa: CASIVSGAYNEQFF; CDR3nt: TGTGCCAGCATAGTAAGCGGGGCTTACAATGAGCAGTTCTTC
v_gene: TRBV4-1; len: 15; abundance: once; j_gene: TRBJ1-4; d_gene: TRBD1; CDR3aa: CASSQDGTATVKLFF; CDR3nt: TGCGCCAGCAGCCAGGATGGGACAGCCACTGTAAAACTGTTTTTT
v_gene: TRBV5-4; len: 16; abundance: .; j_gene: TRBJ1-2; d_gene: .; CDR3aa: CASSPGAGGAGYGYTF; CDR3nt: TGTGCCAGCAGCCCAGGGGCGGGGGGCGCGGGCTATGGCTACACCTTC
v_gene: TRBV4-1; len: 16; abundance: .; j_gene: TRBJ2-1; d_gene: TRBD2; CDR3aa: CASSQQGLAGVLEQFF; CDR3nt: TGCGCCAGCAGCCAACAGGGACTAGCGGGAGTTCTTGAGCAGTTCTTC
v_gene: TRBV29-1; len: 12; abundance: .; j_gene: TRBJ1-2; d_gene: TRBD1; CDR3aa: CSVSRDRWGYTF; CDR3nt: TGCAGCGTTAGCCGGGACAGGTGGGGCTACACCTTC
v_gene: TRBV11-2; len: 15; abundance: .; j_gene: TRBJ1-1; d_gene: .; CDR3aa: CASSLVITMNTEAFF; CDR3nt: TGTGCCAGCAGCTTAGTTATTACAATGAACACTGAAGCTTTCTTT
v_gene: TRBV7-2; len: 16; abundance: .; j_gene: TRBJ2-3; d_gene: TRBD2; CDR3aa: CASSLASGSFTDTQYF; CDR3nt: TGTGCCAGCAGCTTGGCAAGCGGGAGCTTCACAGATACGCAGTATTTT
v_gene: TRBV7-3; len: 17; abundance: once; j_gene: TRBJ2-3; d_gene: TRBD2; CDR3aa: CASSLGFTSGSSDTQYF; CDR3nt: TGTGCCAGCAGCTTAGGATTTACTAGCGGGAGTTCAGATACGCAGTATTTT
v_gene: TRBV28; len: 16; abundance: .; j_gene: TRBJ2-3; d_gene: TRBD2; CDR3aa: CASSGLAGGPRDTQYF; CDR3nt: TGTGCCAGCAGCGGACTAGCGGGAGGGCCGAGGGATACGCAGTATTTT